This T cell receptor beta chain was sequenced for a study of blood T cell repertoires in COVID-19. The CDR3 has 13 amino acids. V gave up 5 bases and J gave up 4 bases, with 12 bases separating them. Germline values: CDR1 LGHNT, CDR2 FRNRAP. TCRdb's copy holds only in-frame clones and misses some; the assay was immunoSEQ multiplex PCR. The profile shows tens of thousands of clones, roughly 94% of them singletons. The chain combines TRBV12-5 with TRBJ2-7; a possible D gene is TRBD1 (5 bases). The receptor was isolated from a man in his fifties or sixties with active COVID-19. Specimen: peripheral blood. CDR3 coding DNA: TGTGCTAGTGGTCCCTCGACAGCTTACGAGCAGTACTTC. Amino acids: CASGPSTAYEQYF.